Below, 24 T cell receptor beta chains from the same sample are listed, as sequenced in a study of STAT3 mutations in large granular lymphocyte leukemia (dated by TCRdb to between 2018 and 2021). What the study reported, not specific to this receptor: At least one immunodominant TCRbeta clonotype was present in every T-LGLL patient, and multiple immunodominant subclonotypes appeared in about half of the T-LGLL patients.

The library was made by the immunoSEQ multiplex PCR assay. TCRdb obtained this table from immuneACCESS and retained in-frame rearrangements with V and J assigned. These tables miss some clones; where compared with another copy, unresolved V genes account for less than half of the shortfall, and the remainder is unexplained. This sample lists about 5,500 clones; about 95% were detected once. Together, the top ten hold about 34% of the sample. Their target antigens are unknown. Material: peripheral blood mononuclear cells. These receptors all stem from a man between 60 and 70 years old with T-cell large granular lymphocyte leukemia. Some clones in this sample may be carry-over from other donors' samples. The age is the age at diagnosis.

The genes are TRBV27 and TRBJ2-2, with 9 bases matching TRBD1. This CDR3 has 15 residues. Germline-derived CDR1 and CDR2 are MNHEY and SMNVEV (reference sequence). J lost 1 base, V lost 5 bases, and 2 bases had no gene match. The CDR3 nucleotides read TGTGCCAGCAGTCGACAGGGGGGGAACACCGGGGAGCTGTTTTTT. The encoded protein is CASSRQGGNTGELFF.

V usage is TRBV5-1 and J usage is TRBJ2-7; the match to TRBD1 covers 7 bases. The germline V gene has CDR1 SGHRS and CDR2 YFSETQ. The CDR3 runs to 16 residues. V gave up 1 base and J gave up 2 bases; unmatched junction bases: 9. The CDR3 DNA sequence: TGCGCCAGCAGCTTGCCTACCGACAGGGTGGCCTACGAGCAGTACTTC. Translating gives CASSLPTDRVAYEQYF.

V usage is TRBV6-5 and J usage is TRBJ2-1; the D gene could be TRBD1 or TRBD2 (5 bases each). This CDR3 contains 16 residues. Between the trimmed V and J ends, which lost 2 bases and 4 bases, there was a span of 15 bases. CDR1 and CDR2 from the germline V gene are MNHEY and SVGAGI. Here the CDR3 reads CASSYDSALAYNEQFF. The CDR3 DNA follows: TGTGCCAGCAGTTACGACAGCGCCCTAGCTTACAATGAGCAGTTCTTC.

The chain has TRBV5-1 and TRBJ1-5, with D possibly matching TRBD1 (6 bases). Germline V gene data show CDR1 as SGHRS and CDR2 as YFSETQ. CDR3 length equals 13 residues. Between the trimmed V and J ends, which lost 5 bases and 0 bases, there was a span of 6 bases. The chain's CDR3 is CASRDSSNQPQHF. The CDR3 DNA reads as TGCGCCAGCAGGGACAGTAGCAATCAGCCCCAGCATTTT. The complete variable domain, with remaining parts taken from reference TRBV5-1 and TRBJ1-5, reads KAGVTQTPRYLIKTRGQQVTLSCSPISGHRSVSWYQQTPGQGLQFLFEYFSETQRNKGNFPGRFSGRQFSNSRSEMNVSTLELGDSALYLCASRDSSNQPQHFGDGTRLSIL.

The V and J genes are TRBV5-4 and TRBJ2-7, with TRBD1 matching 7 bases. Germline V lookup: CDR1 SGHNT, CDR2 YYREEE (reference sequence). This CDR3 comprises 14 residues. V dropped 0 bases and J dropped 0; count of bases not matched to a gene: 0. CDR3 in DNA: TGTGCCAGCAGCTTGGACAGGGGCTCCTACGAGCAGTACTTC. The encoded protein is CASSLDRGSYEQYF.

The chain couples TRBV5-1 to TRBJ2-1; D ambiguous. The germline CDR1 and CDR2 sequences are SGHRS and YFSETQ. The V end lost 0 bases, the J end lost 6 bases, and 16 bases lay between the germline ends. The CDR3 has 16 amino acids. Here the CDR3 reads CASSLAVGVAGNEQFF. CDR3 nucleotide sequence: TGCGCCAGCAGCTTGGCCGTAGGAGTAGCAGGCAATGAGCAGTTCTTC.

The rearrangement uses TRBV5-1 and TRBJ1-3; D gene unclear. The germline V and J ends were trimmed by 0 bases and 2 bases, with 6 bases remaining between them. Germline assignment: CDR1 SGHRS and CDR2 YFSETQ. CDR3 length: 14 residues. The CDR3 nucleotides are TGCGCCAGCAGCTTGGGCCAGACTGGAAACACCATATATTTT. This encodes CASSLGQTGNTIYF.

This clone was picked up a small number of times. The rearrangement links TRBV7-9 to TRBJ1-2; 8 nucleotides line up with TRBD1. CDR3 length equals 14 residues. With 4 bases clipped from V and 8 bases from J, the junction kept 9 bases outside the gene matches. From germline, CDR1 is SEHNR and CDR2 FQNEAQ (reference sequence). CDR3 region: CASSSMGQAGGYTF. In nucleotides, the CDR3 is TGTGCCAGCAGCTCTATGGGACAGGCGGGGGGCTACACCTTC.

The V and J genes are TRBV18 and TRBJ2-2; D might be TRBD2 (6 bases). V lost 2 bases to trimming and J lost 0 bases, with 13 bases between them. CDR3 length equals 17 residues. CDR1 is KGHSH, CDR2 LQKENI, per germline. CDR3 loop: CASSPGGAHANTGELFF. The DNA for the CDR3 is TGTGCCAGCTCACCAGGAGGGGCCCACGCGAACACCGGGGAGCTGTTTTTT.

The chain links TRBV6-1 to TRBJ1-5; the D gene is possibly TRBD1 (5 bases). The germline gives CDR1 MNHNS, CDR2 SASEGT. V was cut by 3 bases and J by 5 bases, with 20 bases left in between. The CDR3 spans 17 residues. The CDR3 coding sequence is TGTGCCAGCAGTGACTTTGGGGCAGGGAGCAATTATCAGCCCCAGCATTTT. As protein: CASSDFGAGSNYQPQHF.

This chain connects TRBV12-5 to TRBJ1-2; D gene ambiguous. Germline V lookup: CDR1 LGHNT, CDR2 FRNRAP. Trimming took off 3 bases at V and 5 bases at J, with 7 bases between the two ends. The CDR3 runs to 12 residues. The CDR3 DNA reads TGTGCTAGTGGTTTCTCGGTTTATGGCTACACCTTC. Translating gives CASGFSVYGYTF. Supplemented by reference TRBV12-5 and TRBJ1-2, the full variable domain reads DARVTQTPRHKVTEMGQEVTMRCQPILGHNTVFWYRQTMMQGLELLAYFRNRAPLDDSGMPKDRFSAEMPDATLATLKIQPSEPRDSAVYFCASGFSVYGYTFGSGTRLTVV.

The V call is TRBV18, the J call TRBJ1-5; D is perhaps TRBD1 (5 bases). The CDR3 has 13 amino acids. Germline V CDR1 and CDR2: KGHSH, LQKENI. V was clipped by 2 bases and J by 10 bases, with 12 bases between them. CDR3 loop: CASSPSQGDPQHF. CDR3 DNA sequence: TGTGCCAGCTCACCAAGCCAGGGTGATCCCCAGCATTTT.

This chain uses TRBV27 with TRBJ2-7; D gene unclear. V was clipped by 4 bases and J by 1 base, with 14 bases between them. The CDR3 sequence is 15 residues long. Germline V gives CDR1 MNHEY, CDR2 SMNVEV (reference sequence). CDR3 residues: CASSSPHGGSYEQYF. The CDR3 nucleotides are TGTGCCAGCAGTTCCCCTCACGGTGGGTCCTACGAGCAGTACTTC.

This chain links TRBV13 with TRBJ2-7; the D is unclear. CDR3 length: 14 residues. Germline V gene lookup returns CDR1 PRHDT and CDR2 FYEKMQ (reference sequence). The germline V and J ends were trimmed by 7 bases and 2 bases, with 15 bases remaining between them. The CDR3 nucleotides are TGTGCCAGCACCCTTAGGACGTTTGCCTACGAGCAGTACTTC. This sequence encodes CASTLRTFAYEQYF. Based on the CDR3 plus reference TRBV13 and TRBJ2-7, the full variable domain is AAGVIQSPRHLIKEKRETATLKCYPIPRHDTVYWYQQGPGQDPQFLISFYEKMQSDKGSIPDRFSAQQFSDYHSELNMSSLELGDSALYFCASTLRTFAYEQYFGPGTRLTVT.

The chain links TRBV30 to TRBJ1-2, with a weak D call TRBD1 (6 bases). The CDR3 spans 16 residues. The germline V gene has CDR1 GTSNPN and CDR2 SVGIG (reference sequence). Trimming stripped 5 bases from V and 1 base from J, with 20 bases between. CDR3 in DNA: TGTGCCTGGCTGGGGGGGCAGCTTCTTCATAACTATGGCTACACCTTC. Translating it yields CAWLGGQLLHNYGYTF.

The V gene is TRBV5-4, the J gene TRBJ1-2; unclear D gene. Germline V lookup: CDR1 SGHNT, CDR2 YYREEE (reference sequence). CDR3 length equals 14 residues. V lost 1 base to trimming and J lost 8 bases, with 15 bases between them. The CDR3 DNA reads TGTGCCAGCAGCTTGTGGGCCAGTGGCCTGGGCTACACCTTC. Amino acid sequence: CASSLWASGLGYTF.

In its sample, this clone ranks as large (0.1 to 1%). The chain combines TRBV28 with TRBJ2-1; unclear D gene. V gave up 5 bases and J gave up 10 bases, with 12 bases separating them. In germline, CDR1 is MDHEN, CDR2 SYDVKM. The CDR3 covers 12 residues. Written as DNA, the CDR3 is TGTGCCAGCAGTCCCTTTGAGCAAGAGCAGTTCTTC. Its protein product is CASSPFEQEQFF.

V gene TRBV5-6 combines with J gene TRBJ1-2, with D hard to call. V lost 0 bases and J lost 12, with 9 bases in between. The CDR3 extends over 11 amino acids. The germline CDR1 and CDR2 sequences are SGHDT and YYEEEE. This CDR3 reads CASSLGYRDTF. The CDR3 nucleotides are TGTGCCAGCAGCTTGGGGTACCGGGACACCTTC.

The V gene is TRBV25-1, the J gene TRBJ1-2, with TRBD1 matching 9 bases. This CDR3 is 15 amino acids long. V was pared by 6 bases and J by 2 bases, with 7 bases of the junction left unmatched. Germline V CDR1 and CDR2: MGHDK, SYGVNS. In DNA form, the CDR3 reads TGTGCCAGCAGCGGACAGGGGATACTAAACTATGGCTACACCTTC. Protein sequence: CASSGQGILNYGYTF.

The chain joins TRBV29-1 to TRBJ2-5; D perhaps matches TRBD2 (7 bases). Germline values: CDR1 SQVTM, CDR2 ANQGSEA. Trimming took 5 bases from V and 5 from J, leaving 15 bases between them. The CDR3 runs to 13 residues. In DNA, the CDR3 is TGCAGCGTTAGGGGGGACTACTTGGAGACCCAGTACTTC. Residues: CSVRGDYLETQYF.

The chain links TRBV18 to TRBJ2-5; 12 nucleotides match TRBD2. CDR3 size: 16 residues. Per germline, CDR1 KGHSH and CDR2 LQKENI. Trimming took 4 bases from V and 4 from J; bases not matched to a gene: 7. The CDR3 nucleotides read TGTGCCAGCTCACTAACATTGACTAGCGGGAGAGAGACCCAGTACTTC. Protein product: CASSLTLTSGRETQYF.

Sample share makes this clone hyperexpanded (1% or more). The chain recombines TRBV28 with TRBJ2-3; 9 positions match TRBD1. Germline assignment: CDR1 MDHEN and CDR2 SYDVKM. The CDR3 is 16 amino acids. Losses at the gene ends were 4 bases for V and 0 bases for J; bases not matched to a gene: 5. This chain's CDR3 is CASSSRGTGSTDTQYF. DNA of the CDR3: TGTGCCAGCAGTTCCCGAGGGACAGGGAGCACAGATACGCAGTATTTT.

The chain is built from TRBV30 and TRBJ2-7; a weak D match, TRBD1 (6 bases). The CDR3 length is 12 residues. Trimming shortened V by 2 bases and J by 3 bases, and 8 bases separated the two germline ends. Germline V CDR1 and CDR2: GTSNPN, SVGIG (reference sequence). Here the CDR3 DNA reads TGTGCCTGGAGTACGGACAGCTACGAGCAGTACTTC. Encoded protein: CAWSTDSYEQYF. The whole variable domain, remainder taken from reference TRBV30 and TRBJ2-7, is SQTIHQWPATLVQPVGSPLSLECTVEGTSNPNLYWYRQAAGRGLQLLFYSVGIGQISSEVPQNLSASRPQDRQFILSSKKLLLSDSGFYLCAWSTDSYEQYFGPGTRLTVT.

The chain has TRBV5-1 and TRBJ2-7, with TRBD2 matching 8 bases. Looked up from germline, CDR1 is SGHRS and CDR2 is YFSETQ. CDR3 size: 14 residues. Trimming took 2 bases from V and 5 from J; bases not matched to a gene: 6. The CDR3 DNA is TGCGCCAGCAGCTTTCGGGAGGGTCCCCACGAGCAGTACTTC. It yields the protein CASSFREGPHEQYF.